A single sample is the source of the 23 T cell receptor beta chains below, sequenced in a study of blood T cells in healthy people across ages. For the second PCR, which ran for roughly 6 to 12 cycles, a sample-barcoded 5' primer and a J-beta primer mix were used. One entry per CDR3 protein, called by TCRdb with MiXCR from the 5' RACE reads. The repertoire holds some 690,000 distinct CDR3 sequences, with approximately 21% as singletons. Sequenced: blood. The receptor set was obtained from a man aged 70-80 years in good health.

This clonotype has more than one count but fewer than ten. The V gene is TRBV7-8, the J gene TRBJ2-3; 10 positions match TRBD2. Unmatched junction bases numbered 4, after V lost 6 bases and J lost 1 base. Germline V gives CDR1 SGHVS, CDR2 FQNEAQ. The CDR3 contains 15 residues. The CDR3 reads CASRRGLAGTDTQYF. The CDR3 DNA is TGTGCCAGCAGACGAGGACTAGCGGGCACAGATACGCAGTATTTT.

CDR3 sequence reads: CSARGPTGNIQYF. Written as DNA, the CDR3 is TGCAGTGCTAGAGGTCCCACAGGGAACATTCAGTACTTC. The chain employs TRBV20-1 and TRBJ2-4; tentatively, D is TRBD1 (6 bases). This CDR3 has 13 residues. Trimming removed 1 base from V and 7 bases from J, with 11 bases in between. Germline CDR1 is DFQATT and CDR2 is SNEGSKA (reference sequence).

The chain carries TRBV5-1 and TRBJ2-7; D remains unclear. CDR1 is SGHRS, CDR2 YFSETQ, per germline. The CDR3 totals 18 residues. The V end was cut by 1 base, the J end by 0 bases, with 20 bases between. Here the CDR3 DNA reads TGCGCCAGCAGCTTGCCCTCGGATCGATCAATAAGCTCCTACGAGCAGTACGTC. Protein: CASSLPSDRSISSYEQYV.

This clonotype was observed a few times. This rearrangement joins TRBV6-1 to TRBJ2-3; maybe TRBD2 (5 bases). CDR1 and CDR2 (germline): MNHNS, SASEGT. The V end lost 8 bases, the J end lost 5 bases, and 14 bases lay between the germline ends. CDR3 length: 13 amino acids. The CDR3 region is CASEGPGRDTQYF. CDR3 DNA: TGTGCCAGCGAGGGTCCCGGTCGAGATACGCAGTATTTT.

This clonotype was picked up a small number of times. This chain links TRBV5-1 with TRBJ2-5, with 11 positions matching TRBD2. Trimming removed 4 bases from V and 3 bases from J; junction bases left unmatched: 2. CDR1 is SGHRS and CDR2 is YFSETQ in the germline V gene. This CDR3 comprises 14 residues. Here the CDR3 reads CASSPTSGEETQYF. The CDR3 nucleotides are TGCGCCAGCAGCCCGACTAGCGGGGAAGAGACCCAGTACTTC. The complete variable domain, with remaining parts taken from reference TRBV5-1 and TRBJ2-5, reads KAGVTQTPRYLIKTRGQQVTLSCSPISGHRSVSWYQQTPGQGLQFLFEYFSETQRNKGNFPGRFSGRQFSNSRSEMNVSTLELGDSALYLCASSPTSGEETQYFGPGTRLLVL.

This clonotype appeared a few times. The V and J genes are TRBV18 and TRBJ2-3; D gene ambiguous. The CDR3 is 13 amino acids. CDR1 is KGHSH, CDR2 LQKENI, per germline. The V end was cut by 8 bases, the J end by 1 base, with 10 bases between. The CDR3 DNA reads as TGTGCCAGCACCACAAGGGGCACAGATACGCAGTATTTT. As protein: CASTTRGTDTQYF.

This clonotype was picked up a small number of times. The CDR3 coding sequence is TGCAGTGCTTCGACTAGCGGGCATAGTATAGATACGCAGTATTTT. Protein sequence: CSASTSGHSIDTQYF. V and J are TRBV20-1 and TRBJ2-3, with 10 bases aligning to TRBD2. In germline, CDR1 is DFQATT, CDR2 SNEGSKA (reference sequence). V lost 5 bases, J lost 5 bases, and 10 bases stayed unmatched. The CDR3 is 15 amino acids.

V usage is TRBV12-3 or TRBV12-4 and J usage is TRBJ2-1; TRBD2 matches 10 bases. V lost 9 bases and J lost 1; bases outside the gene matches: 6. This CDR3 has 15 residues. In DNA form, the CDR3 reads TGTGCCAGTATAGCGGGAGGTCATTCCTACAATGAGCAGTTCTTC. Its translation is CASIAGGHSYNEQFF.

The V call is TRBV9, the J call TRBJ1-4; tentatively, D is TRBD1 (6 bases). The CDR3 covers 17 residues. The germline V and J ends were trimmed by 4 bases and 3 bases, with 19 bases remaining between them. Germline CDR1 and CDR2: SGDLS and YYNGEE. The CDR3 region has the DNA TGTGCCAGCAGCCCACGACCCACAGGGACCTCTAATGAAAAACTGTTTTTT. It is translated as CASSPRPTGTSNEKLFF.

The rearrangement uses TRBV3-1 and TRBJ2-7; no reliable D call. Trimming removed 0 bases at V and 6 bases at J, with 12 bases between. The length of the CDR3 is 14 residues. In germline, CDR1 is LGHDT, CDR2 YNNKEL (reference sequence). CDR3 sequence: CASSQELRVGEQYF. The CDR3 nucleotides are TGTGCCAGCAGCCAAGAACTAAGGGTCGGCGAGCAGTACTTC.

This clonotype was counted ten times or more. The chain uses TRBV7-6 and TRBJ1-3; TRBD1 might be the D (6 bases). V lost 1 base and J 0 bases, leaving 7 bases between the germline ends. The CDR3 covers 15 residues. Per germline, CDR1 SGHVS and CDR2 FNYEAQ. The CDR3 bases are TGTGCCAGCAGCTTAGACAGGGACTCTGGAAACACCATATATTTT. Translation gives CASSLDRDSGNTIYF.

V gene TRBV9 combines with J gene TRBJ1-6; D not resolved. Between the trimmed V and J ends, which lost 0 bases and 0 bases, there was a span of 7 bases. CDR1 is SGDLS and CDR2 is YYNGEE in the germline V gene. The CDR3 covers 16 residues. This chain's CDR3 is CASSVGWSSYNSPLHF. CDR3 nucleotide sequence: TGTGCCAGCAGCGTAGGATGGAGCTCCTATAATTCACCCCTCCACTTT.

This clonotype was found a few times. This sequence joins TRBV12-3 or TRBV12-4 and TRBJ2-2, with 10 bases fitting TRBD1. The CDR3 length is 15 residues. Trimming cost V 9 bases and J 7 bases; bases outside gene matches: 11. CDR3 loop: CASDYRDRGGGELFF. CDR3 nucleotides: TGTGCCAGTGACTACCGGGACAGGGGTGGCGGGGAGCTGTTTTTT.

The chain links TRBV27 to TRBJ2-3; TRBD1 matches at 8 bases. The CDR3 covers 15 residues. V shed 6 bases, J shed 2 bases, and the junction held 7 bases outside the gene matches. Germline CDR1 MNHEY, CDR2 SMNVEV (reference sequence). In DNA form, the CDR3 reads TGTGCCAGCAGGCGACAGGGGTCCTTCACAGATACGCAGTATTTT. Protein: CASRRQGSFTDTQYF.

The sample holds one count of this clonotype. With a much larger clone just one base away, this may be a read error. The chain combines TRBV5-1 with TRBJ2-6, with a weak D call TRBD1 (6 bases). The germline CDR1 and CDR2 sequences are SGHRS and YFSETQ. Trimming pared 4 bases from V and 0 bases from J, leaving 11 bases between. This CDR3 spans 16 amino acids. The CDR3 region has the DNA TGCGCCAGCAGCGCAGGACAGTTCTCTGGGGCCAACGTCCTGACTTTC. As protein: CASSAGQFSGANVLTF.

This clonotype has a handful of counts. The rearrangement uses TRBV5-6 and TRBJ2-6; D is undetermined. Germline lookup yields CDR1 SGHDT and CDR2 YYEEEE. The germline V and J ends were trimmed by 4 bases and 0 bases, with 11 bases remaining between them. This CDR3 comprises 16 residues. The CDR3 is CASSHSPYSGANVLTF. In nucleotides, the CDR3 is TGTGCCAGCAGCCACAGCCCATACTCTGGGGCCAACGTCCTGACTTTC.

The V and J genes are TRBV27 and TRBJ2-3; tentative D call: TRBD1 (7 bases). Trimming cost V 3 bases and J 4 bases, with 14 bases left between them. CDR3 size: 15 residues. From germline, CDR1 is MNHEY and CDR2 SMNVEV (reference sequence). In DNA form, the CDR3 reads TGTGCCAGCAGTTTTAGGCAGGGGGGACCAGATACGCAGTATTTT. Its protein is CASSFRQGGPDTQYF.

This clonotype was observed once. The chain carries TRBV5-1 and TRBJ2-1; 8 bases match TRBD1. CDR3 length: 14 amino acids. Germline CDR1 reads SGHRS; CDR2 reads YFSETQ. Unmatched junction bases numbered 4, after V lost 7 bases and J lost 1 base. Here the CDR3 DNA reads TGCGCCAGCCGCCGGGACAGGTCCTACAATGAGCAGTTCTTC. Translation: CASRRDRSYNEQFF. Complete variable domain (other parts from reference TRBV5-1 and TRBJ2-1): KAGVTQTPRYLIKTRGQQVTLSCSPISGHRSVSWYQQTPGQGLQFLFEYFSETQRNKGNFPGRFSGRQFSNSRSEMNVSTLELGDSALYLCASRRDRSYNEQFFGPGTRLTVL.

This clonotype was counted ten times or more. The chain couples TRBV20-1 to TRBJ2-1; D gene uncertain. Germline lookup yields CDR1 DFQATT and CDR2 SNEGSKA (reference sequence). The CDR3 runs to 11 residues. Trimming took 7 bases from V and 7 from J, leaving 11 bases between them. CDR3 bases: TGCAGTGGGGATCTGGAGAATGAGCAGTTCTTC. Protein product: CSGDLENEQFF.

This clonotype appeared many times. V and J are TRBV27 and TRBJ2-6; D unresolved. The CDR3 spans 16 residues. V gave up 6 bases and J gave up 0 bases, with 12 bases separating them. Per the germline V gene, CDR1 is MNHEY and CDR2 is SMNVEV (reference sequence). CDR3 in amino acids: CASRNTRDSGANVLTF. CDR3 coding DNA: TGTGCCAGCAGAAACACTCGAGACTCTGGGGCCAACGTCCTGACTTTC.

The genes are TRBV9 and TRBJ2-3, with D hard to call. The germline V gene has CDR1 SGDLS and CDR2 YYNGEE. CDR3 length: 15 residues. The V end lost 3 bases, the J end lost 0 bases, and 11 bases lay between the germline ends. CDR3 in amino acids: CASSAQVTSTDTQYF. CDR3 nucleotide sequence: TGTGCCAGCAGCGCCCAGGTAACTAGCACAGATACGCAGTATTTT.

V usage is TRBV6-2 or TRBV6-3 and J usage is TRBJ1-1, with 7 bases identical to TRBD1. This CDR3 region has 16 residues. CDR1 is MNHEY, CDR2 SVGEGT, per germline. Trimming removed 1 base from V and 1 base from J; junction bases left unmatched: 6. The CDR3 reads CASSYYRGIKNTEAFF. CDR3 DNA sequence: TGTGCCAGCAGTTACTACAGGGGTATAAAGAACACTGAAGCTTTCTTT.

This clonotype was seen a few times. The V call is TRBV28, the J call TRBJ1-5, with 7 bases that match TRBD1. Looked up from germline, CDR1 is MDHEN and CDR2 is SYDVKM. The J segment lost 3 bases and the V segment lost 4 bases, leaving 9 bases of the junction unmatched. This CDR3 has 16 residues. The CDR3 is CASSSTGQRYNQPQHF. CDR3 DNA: TGTGCCAGCAGTTCCACGGGACAGAGGTACAATCAGCCCCAGCATTTT. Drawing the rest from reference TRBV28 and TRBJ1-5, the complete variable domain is DVKVTQSSRYLVKRTGEKVFLECVQDMDHENMFWYRQDPGLGLRLIYFSYDVKMKEKGDIPEGYSVSREKKERFSLILESASTNQTSMYLCASSSTGQRYNQPQHFGDGTRLSIL.